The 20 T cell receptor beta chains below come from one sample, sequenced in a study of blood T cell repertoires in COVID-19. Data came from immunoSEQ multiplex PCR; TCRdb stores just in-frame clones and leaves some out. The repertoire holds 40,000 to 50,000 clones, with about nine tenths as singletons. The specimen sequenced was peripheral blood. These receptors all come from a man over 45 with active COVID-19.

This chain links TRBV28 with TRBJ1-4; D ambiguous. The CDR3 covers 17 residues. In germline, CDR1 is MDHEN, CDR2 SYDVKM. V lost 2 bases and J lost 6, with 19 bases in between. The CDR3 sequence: CASSLETRIAPDEKLFF. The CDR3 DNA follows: TGTGCCAGCAGTTTAGAGACAAGAATTGCGCCCGATGAAAAACTGTTTTTT.

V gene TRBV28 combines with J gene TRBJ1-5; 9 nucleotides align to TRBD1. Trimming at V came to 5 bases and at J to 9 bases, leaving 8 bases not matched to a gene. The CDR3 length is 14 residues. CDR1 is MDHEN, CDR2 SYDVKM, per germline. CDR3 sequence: CASSISGQGTPQHF. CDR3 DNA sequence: TGTGCCAGCAGTATCTCGGGACAGGGCACGCCCCAGCATTTT.

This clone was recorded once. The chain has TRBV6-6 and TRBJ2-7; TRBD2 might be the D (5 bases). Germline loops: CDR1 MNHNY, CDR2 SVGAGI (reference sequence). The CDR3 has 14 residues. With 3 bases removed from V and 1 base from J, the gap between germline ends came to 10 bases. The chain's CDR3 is CASSYSATSYEQYF. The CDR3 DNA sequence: TGTGCCAGCAGTTATAGCGCCACGTCCTACGAGCAGTACTTC.

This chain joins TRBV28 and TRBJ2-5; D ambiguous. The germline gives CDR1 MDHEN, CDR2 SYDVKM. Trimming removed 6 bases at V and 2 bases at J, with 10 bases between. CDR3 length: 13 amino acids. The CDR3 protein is CASREHRQETQYF. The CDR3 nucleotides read TGTGCCAGCAGAGAACACCGACAAGAGACCCAGTACTTC.

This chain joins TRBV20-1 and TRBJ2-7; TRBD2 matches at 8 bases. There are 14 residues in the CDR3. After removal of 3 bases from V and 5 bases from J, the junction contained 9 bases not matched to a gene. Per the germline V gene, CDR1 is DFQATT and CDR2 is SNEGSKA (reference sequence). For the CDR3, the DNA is TGCAGTGCTAGTTCGGGAGGGGGAAAGAACGAGCAGTACTTC. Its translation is CSASSGGGKNEQYF.

The CDR3 DNA follows: TGCAGCGTTGTGGGACAGGGCAGTCAGGGCTACACCTTC. Protein product: CSVVGQGSQGYTF. This rearrangement joins TRBV29-1 to TRBJ1-2, with 9 bases identical to TRBD1. In germline, CDR1 is SQVTM, CDR2 ANQGSEA. The J segment lost 8 bases and the V segment lost 4 bases, leaving 8 bases of the junction unmatched. This CDR3 comprises 13 residues.

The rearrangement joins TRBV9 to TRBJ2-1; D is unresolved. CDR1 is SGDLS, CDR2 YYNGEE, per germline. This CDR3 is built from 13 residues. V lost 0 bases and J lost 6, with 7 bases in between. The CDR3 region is CASSVDSGNEQFF. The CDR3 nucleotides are TGTGCCAGCAGCGTAGACAGTGGCAATGAGCAGTTCTTC.

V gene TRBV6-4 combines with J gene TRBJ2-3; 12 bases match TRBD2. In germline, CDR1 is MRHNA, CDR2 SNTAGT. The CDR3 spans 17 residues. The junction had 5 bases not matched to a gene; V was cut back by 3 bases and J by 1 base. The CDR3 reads CASSEGTSGRRTDTQYF. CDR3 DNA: TGTGCCAGCAGTGAAGGGACTAGCGGGCGGCGCACAGATACGCAGTATTTT.

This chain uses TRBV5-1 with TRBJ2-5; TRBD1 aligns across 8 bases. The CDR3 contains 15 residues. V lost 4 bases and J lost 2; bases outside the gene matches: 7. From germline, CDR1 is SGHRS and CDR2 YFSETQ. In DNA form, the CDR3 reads TGCGCCAGCAGCCCACAGGGGGGACCACAAGAGACCCAGTACTTC. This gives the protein CASSPQGGPQETQYF.

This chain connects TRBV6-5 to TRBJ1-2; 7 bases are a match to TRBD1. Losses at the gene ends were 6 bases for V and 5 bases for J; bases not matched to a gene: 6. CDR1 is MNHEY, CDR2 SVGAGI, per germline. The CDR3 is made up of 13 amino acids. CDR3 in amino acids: CASRVDREYGYTF. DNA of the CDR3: TGTGCCAGCAGGGTAGACAGGGAGTATGGCTACACCTTC.

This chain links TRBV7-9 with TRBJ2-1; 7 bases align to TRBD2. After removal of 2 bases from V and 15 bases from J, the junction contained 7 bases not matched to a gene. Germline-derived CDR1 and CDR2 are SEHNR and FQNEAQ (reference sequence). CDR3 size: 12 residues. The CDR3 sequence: CASSLTRLAPFF. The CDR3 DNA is TGTGCCAGCAGCTTAACTCGACTAGCTCCGTTCTTC. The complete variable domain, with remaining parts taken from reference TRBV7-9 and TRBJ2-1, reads DTGVSQNPRHKITKRGQNVTFRCDPISEHNRLYWYRQTLGQGPEFLTYFQNEAQLEKSRLLSDRFSAERPKGSFSTLEIQRTEQGDSAMYLCASSLTRLAPFFGPGTRLTVL.

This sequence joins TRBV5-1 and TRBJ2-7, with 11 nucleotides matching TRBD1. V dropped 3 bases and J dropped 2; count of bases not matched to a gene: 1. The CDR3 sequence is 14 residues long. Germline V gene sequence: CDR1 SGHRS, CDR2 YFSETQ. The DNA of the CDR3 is TGCGCCAGCAGCTGGGGACAGGGGGCCTACGAGCAGTACTTC. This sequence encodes CASSWGQGAYEQYF.

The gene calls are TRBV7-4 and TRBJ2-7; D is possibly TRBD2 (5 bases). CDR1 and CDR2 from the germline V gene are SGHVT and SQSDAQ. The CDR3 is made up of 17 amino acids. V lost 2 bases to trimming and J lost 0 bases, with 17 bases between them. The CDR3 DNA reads TGTGCCAGCAGCTTACGCGGGCTGCGGAGGTCCTCCTACGAGCAGTACTTC. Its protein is CASSLRGLRRSSYEQYF.

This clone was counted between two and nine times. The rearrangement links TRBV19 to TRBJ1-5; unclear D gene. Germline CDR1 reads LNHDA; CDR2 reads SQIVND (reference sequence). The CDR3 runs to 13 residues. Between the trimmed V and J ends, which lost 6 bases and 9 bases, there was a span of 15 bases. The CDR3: CASSPGLSRPQHF. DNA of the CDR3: TGTGCCAGTAGCCCCGGACTTTCACGGCCCCAGCATTTT.

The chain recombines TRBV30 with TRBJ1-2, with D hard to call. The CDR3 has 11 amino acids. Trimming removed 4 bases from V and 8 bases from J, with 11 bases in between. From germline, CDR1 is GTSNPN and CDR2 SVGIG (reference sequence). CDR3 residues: CAWTGLWGYTF. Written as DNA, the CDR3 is TGTGCCTGGACGGGGTTATGGGGCTACACCTTC. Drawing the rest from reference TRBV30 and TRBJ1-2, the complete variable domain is SQTIHQWPATLVQPVGSPLSLECTVEGTSNPNLYWYRQAAGRGLQLLFYSVGIGQISSEVPQNLSASRPQDRQFILSSKKLLLSDSGFYLCAWTGLWGYTFGSGTRLTVV.

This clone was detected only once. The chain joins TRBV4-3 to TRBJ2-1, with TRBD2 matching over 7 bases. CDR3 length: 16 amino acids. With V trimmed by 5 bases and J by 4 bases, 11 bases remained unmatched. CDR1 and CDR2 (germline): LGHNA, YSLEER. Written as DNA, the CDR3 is TGCGCCAGCAGCTTGGGGCCTAGCGGAGAATACAATGAGCAGTTCTTC. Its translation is CASSLGPSGEYNEQFF.

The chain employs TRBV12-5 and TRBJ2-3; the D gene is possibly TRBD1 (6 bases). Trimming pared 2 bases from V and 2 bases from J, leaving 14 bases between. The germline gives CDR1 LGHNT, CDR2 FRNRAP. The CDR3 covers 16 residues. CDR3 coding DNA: TGTGCTAGTGGTTTGTACGCAGGGGCCTACACAGATACGCAGTATTTT. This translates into CASGLYAGAYTDTQYF.

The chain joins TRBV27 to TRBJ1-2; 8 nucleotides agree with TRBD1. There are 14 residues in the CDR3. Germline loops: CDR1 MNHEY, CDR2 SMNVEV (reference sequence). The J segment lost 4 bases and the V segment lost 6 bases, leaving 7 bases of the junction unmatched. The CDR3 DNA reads TGTGCCAGCAGCCGGACAGGGAACGGCTATGGCTACACCTTC. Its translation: CASSRTGNGYGYTF.

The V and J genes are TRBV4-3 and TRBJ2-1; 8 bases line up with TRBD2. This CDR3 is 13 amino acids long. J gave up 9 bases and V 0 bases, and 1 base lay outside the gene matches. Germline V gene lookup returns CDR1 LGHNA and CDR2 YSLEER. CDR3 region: CASSQDTSGEQFF. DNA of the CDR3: TGCGCCAGCAGCCAAGATACTAGCGGTGAGCAGTTCTTC.

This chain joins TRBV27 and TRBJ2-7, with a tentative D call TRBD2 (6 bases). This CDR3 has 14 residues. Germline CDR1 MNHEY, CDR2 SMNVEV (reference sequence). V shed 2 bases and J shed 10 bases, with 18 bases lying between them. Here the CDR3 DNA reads TGTGCCAGCAGTTTACAATATTCGTTGGGGACTCAGTACTTC. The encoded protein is CASSLQYSLGTQYF.